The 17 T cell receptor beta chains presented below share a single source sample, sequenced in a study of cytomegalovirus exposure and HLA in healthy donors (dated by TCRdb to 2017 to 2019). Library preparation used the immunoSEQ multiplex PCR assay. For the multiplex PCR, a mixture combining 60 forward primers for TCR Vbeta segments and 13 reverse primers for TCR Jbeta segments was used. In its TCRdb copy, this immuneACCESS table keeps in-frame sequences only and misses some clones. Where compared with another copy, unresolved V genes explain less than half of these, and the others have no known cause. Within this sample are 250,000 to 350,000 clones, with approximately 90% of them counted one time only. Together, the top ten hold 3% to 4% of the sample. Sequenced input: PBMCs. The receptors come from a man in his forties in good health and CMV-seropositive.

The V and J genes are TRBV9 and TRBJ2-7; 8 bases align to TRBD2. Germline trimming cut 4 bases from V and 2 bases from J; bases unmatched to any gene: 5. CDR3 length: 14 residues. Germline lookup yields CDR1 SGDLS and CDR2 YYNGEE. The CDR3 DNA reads TGTGCCAGCAGCCGGGAGGGGTCTACCTACGAGCAGTACTTC. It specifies CASSREGSTYEQYF.

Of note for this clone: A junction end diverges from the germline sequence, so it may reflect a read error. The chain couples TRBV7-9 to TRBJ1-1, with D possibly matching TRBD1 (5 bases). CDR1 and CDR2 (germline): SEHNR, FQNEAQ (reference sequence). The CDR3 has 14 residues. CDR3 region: CSSSFGANAPEAFF. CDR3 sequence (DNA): TGTTCCAGCAGCTTTGGGGCTAACGCGCCTGAAGCTTTCTTT.

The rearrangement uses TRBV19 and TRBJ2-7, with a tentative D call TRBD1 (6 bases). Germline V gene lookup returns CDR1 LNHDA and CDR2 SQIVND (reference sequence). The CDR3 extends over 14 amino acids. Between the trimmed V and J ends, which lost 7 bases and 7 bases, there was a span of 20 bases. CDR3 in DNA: TGTGCCAGTACTCGGACAGCCTCCCTTGGAGAGCAGTACTTC. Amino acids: CASTRTASLGEQYF. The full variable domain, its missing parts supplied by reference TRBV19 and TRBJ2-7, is DGGITQSPKYLFRKEGQNVTLSCEQNLNHDAMYWYRQDPGQGLRLIYYSQIVNDFQKGDIAEGYSVSREKKESFPLTVTSAQKNPTAFYLCASTRTASLGEQYFGPGTRLTVT.

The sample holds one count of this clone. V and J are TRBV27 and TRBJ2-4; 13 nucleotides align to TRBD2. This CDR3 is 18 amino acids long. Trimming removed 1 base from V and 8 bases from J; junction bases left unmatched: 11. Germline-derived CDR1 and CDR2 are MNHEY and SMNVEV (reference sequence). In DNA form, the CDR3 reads TGTGCCAGCAGTTTATACGGACTAGCGGGAGCGCCTAGGGACATTCAGTACTTC. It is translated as CASSLYGLAGAPRDIQYF.

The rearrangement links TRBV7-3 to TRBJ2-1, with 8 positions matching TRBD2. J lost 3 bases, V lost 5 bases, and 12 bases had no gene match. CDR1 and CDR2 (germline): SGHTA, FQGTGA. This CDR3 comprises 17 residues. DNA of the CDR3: TGTGCCAGCAGCCAAAGGGGGGGACTAGATGTCTACAATGAGCAGTTCTTC. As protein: CASSQRGGLDVYNEQFF.

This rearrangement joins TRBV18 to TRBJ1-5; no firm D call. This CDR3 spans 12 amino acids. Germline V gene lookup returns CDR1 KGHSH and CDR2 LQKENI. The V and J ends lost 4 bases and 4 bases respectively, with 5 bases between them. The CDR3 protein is CASSQINQPQHF. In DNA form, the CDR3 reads TGTGCCAGCTCACAAATAAATCAGCCCCAGCATTTT.

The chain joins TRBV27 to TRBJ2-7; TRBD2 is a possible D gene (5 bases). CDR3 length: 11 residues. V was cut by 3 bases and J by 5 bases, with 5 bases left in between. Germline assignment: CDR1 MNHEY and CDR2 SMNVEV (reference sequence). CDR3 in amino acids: CASSFGNEQYF. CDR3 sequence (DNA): TGTGCCAGCAGTTTCGGGAACGAGCAGTACTTC.

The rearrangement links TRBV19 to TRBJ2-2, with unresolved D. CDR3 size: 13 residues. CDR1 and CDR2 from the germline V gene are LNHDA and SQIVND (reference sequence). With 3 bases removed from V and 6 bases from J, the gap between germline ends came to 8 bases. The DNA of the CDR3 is TGTGCCAGTAGTATCCAGGTATCCGGGGAGCTGTTTTTT. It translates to CASSIQVSGELFF.

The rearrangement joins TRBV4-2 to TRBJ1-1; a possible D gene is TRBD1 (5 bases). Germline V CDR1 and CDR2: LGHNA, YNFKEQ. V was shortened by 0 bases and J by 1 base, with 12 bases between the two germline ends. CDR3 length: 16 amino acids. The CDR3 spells CASSQEHRTSNTEAFF. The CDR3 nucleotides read TGTGCCAGCAGCCAAGAACACAGGACCTCGAACACTGAAGCTTTCTTT.

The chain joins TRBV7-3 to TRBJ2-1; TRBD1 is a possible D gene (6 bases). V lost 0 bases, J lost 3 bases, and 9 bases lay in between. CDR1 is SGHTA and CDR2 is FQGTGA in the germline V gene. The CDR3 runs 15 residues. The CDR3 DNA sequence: TGTGCCAGCAGCTTAACAGGGGGTGGCTACAATGAGCAGTTCTTC. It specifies CASSLTGGGYNEQFF. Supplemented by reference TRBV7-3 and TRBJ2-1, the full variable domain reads GAGVSQTPSNKVTEKGKYVELRCDPISGHTALYWYRQSLGQGPEFLIYFQGTGAADDSGLPNDRFFAVRPEGSVSTLKIQRTERGDSAVYLCASSLTGGGYNEQFFGPGTRLTVL.

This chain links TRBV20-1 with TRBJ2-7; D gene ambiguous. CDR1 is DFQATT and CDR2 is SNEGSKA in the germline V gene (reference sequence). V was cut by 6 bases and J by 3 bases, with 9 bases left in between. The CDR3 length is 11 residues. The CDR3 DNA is TGCAGTGCAACACAAGACTACGAGCAGTACTTC. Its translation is CSATQDYEQYF.

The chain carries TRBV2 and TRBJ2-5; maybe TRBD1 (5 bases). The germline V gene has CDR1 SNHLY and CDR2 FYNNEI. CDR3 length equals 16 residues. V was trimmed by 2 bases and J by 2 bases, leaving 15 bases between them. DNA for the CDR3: TGTGCCAGCAGTGAAACCCTACGACAGAGACAAGAGACCCAGTACTTC. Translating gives CASSETLRQRQETQYF.

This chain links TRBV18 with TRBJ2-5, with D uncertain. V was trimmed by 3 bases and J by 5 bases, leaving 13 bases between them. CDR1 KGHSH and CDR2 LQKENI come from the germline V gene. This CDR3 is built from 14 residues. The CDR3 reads CASSPGLAQETQYF. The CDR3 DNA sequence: TGTGCCAGCTCACCGGGTTTGGCACAGGAGACCCAGTACTTC.

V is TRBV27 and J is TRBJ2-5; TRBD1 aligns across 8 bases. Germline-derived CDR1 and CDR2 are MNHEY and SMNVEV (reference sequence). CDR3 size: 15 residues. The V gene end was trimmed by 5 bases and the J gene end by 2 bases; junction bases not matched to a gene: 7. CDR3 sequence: CASSNDRGRQETQYF. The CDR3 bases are TGTGCCAGCAGTAACGACAGGGGCCGACAAGAGACCCAGTACTTC.

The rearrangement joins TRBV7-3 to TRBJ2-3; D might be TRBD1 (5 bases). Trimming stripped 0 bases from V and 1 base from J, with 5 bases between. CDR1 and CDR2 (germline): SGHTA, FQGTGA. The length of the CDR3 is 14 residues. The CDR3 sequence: CASSLTTGTDTQYF. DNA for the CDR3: TGTGCCAGCAGCTTAACGACAGGCACAGATACGCAGTATTTT. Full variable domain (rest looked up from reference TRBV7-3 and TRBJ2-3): GAGVSQTPSNKVTEKGKYVELRCDPISGHTALYWYRQSLGQGPEFLIYFQGTGAADDSGLPNDRFFAVRPEGSVSTLKIQRTERGDSAVYLCASSLTTGTDTQYFGPGTRLTVL.

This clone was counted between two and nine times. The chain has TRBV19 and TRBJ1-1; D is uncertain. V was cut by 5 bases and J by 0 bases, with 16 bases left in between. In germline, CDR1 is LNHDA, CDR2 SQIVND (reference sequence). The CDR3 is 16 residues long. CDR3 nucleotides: TGTGCCAGTAGTGAGCACTCTGGACTGCTGAACACTGAAGCTTTCTTT. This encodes CASSEHSGLLNTEAFF.

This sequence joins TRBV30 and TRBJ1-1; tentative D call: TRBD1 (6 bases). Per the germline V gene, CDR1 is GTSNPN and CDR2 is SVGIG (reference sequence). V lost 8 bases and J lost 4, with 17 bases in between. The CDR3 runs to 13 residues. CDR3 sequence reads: CAGEGGAPTEAFF. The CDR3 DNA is TGTGCCGGGGAAGGGGGGGCGCCCACTGAAGCTTTCTTT.